These 26 T cell receptor beta chains originate from one sample sequenced in a study of T cell changes during pregnancy in multiple sclerosis. Assay: immunoSEQ multiplex PCR; the TCRdb copy retains only in-frame clones and omits some. This table has roughly 110,000 clones, roughly 92% appearing once. The sample consisted of peripheral blood, taken after pregnancy. All receptors come from a female donor with multiple sclerosis, enrolled in a pregnancy study.

This chain uses TRBV6-1 with TRBJ2-1; 7 nucleotides line up with TRBD1. Per germline, CDR1 MNHNS and CDR2 SASEGT. The CDR3 has 15 amino acids. V shed 1 base, J shed 3 bases, and the junction held 3 bases outside the gene matches. CDR3 region: CASSEVGDSYNEQFF. The CDR3 DNA reads as TGTGCCAGCAGTGAAGTTGGGGACAGCTACAATGAGCAGTTCTTC.

This clone was counted a single time. V is TRBV4-1 and J is TRBJ2-1; 10 nucleotides line up with TRBD2. The CDR3 runs to 16 residues. With 1 base clipped from V and 9 bases from J, the junction kept 9 bases outside the gene matches. CDR1 is MGHRA and CDR2 is YSYEKL in the germline V gene. As DNA, the CDR3 is TGCGCCAGCAGCCAAGTCTTACTAGCGGGAATTGGTGAGCAGTTCTTC. This gives the protein CASSQVLLAGIGEQFF.

This rearrangement joins TRBV9 to TRBJ1-1, with 8 bases fitting TRBD1. Germline V gives CDR1 SGDLS, CDR2 YYNGEE. The CDR3 has 14 amino acids. The ends lost 4 bases at V and 7 bases at J; junction bases unmatched: 9. The CDR3 region is CASSPSGQESEAFF. The CDR3 DNA is TGTGCCAGCAGCCCTTCGGGACAGGAGAGTGAAGCTTTCTTT.

The chain carries TRBV11-2 and TRBJ2-1; D may be TRBD2 (5 bases). The CDR3 sequence is 14 residues long. Per the germline V gene, CDR1 is SGHAT and CDR2 is FQNNGV. Trimming left V 0 bases short and J 10 bases short, with 13 bases between. The CDR3 loop is CASSLDPRTGEQFF. In DNA form, the CDR3 reads TGTGCCAGCAGCTTAGACCCTAGGACGGGGGAGCAGTTCTTC.

This chain joins TRBV15 and TRBJ1-5; D gene unclear. The CDR3 covers 12 residues. Per the germline V gene, CDR1 is LNHNV and CDR2 is YYDKDF (reference sequence). Deletions cut 0 bases from V and 8 bases from J, with 5 bases between. CDR3 bases: TGTGCCACCAGCAGAGATCGGGAGCCCCAGCATTTT. Translating it yields CATSRDREPQHF. The entire variable domain, with the rest obtained from reference TRBV15 and TRBJ1-5, is as follows: DAMVIQNPRYQVTQFGKPVTLSCSQTLNHNVMYWYQQKSSQAPKLLFHYYDKDFNNEADTPDNFQSRRPNTSFCFLDIRSPGLGDTAMYLCATSRDREPQHFGDGTRLSIL.

This clone was observed a few times. The chain recombines TRBV2 with TRBJ1-2; D is undetermined. Germline loops: CDR1 SNHLY, CDR2 FYNNEI. V gave up 1 base and J gave up 6 bases, with 9 bases separating them. The CDR3 is 13 residues long. This chain's CDR3 is CASSEGGSNGYTF. CDR3 bases: TGTGCCAGCAGTGAAGGAGGCTCCAATGGCTACACCTTC.

This clone has only one observation. The sample carries other DNA sequences with the same CDR3. V is TRBV27 and J is TRBJ2-1; D gene unclear. V was cut by 3 bases and J by 3 bases, with 6 bases left in between. The length of the CDR3 is 13 residues. Germline V gives CDR1 MNHEY, CDR2 SMNVEV (reference sequence). The CDR3 sequence: CASSLRFYNEQFF. CDR3 nucleotide sequence: TGTGCCAGCAGTTTGAGGTTCTACAATGAGCAGTTCTTC.

The V call is TRBV15, the J call TRBJ2-1; D might be TRBD2 (5 bases). The CDR3 runs 15 residues. Trimming left V 0 bases short and J 8 bases short, with 14 bases between. Germline V lookup: CDR1 LNHNV, CDR2 YYDKDF (reference sequence). CDR3 sequence reads: CATSREEGEGDEQFF. CDR3 bases: TGTGCCACCAGCAGAGAAGAGGGAGAAGGCGATGAGCAGTTCTTC.

This clone was counted a single time. V and J are TRBV5-4 and TRBJ2-2; D is ambiguous. Germline CDR1 is SGHNT and CDR2 is YYREEE (reference sequence). The CDR3 loop spans 14 amino acids. With 2 bases removed from V and 5 bases from J, the gap between germline ends came to 10 bases. The CDR3 DNA is TGTGCCAGCAGCTTTGACAAGTTTACCGGGGAGCTGTTTTTT. As protein: CASSFDKFTGELFF.

V gene TRBV11-2 combines with J gene TRBJ2-7; D gene ambiguous. With 3 bases removed from V and 6 bases from J, the gap between germline ends came to 6 bases. This CDR3 has 11 residues. The germline V gene encodes CDR1 SGHAT and CDR2 FQNNGV. The CDR3 here is CASSLFSEQYF. The DNA of the CDR3 is TGTGCCAGCAGCTTGTTCTCCGAGCAGTACTTC.

V gene TRBV28 combines with J gene TRBJ2-7; 13 bases align to TRBD2. From germline, CDR1 is MDHEN and CDR2 SYDVKM. V dropped 6 bases and J dropped 4; count of bases not matched to a gene: 3. CDR3 length: 14 amino acids. As DNA, the CDR3 is TGTGCCAGCAGGCCGGGACTAGCGGGATACGAGCAGTACTTC. Amino acid sequence: CASRPGLAGYEQYF.

The chain couples TRBV19 to TRBJ2-1; 9 bases map to TRBD2. The CDR3 is 15 residues long. J was trimmed by 2 bases and V by 5 bases; bases with no gene match: 4. From germline, CDR1 is LNHDA and CDR2 SQIVND (reference sequence). The CDR3 bases are TGTGCCAGTAGTTACCTAGCGGGGCCCTACAATGAGCAGTTCTTC. Residues: CASSYLAGPYNEQFF. The full variable domain, rest sourced from reference TRBV19 and TRBJ2-1, is DGGITQSPKYLFRKEGQNVTLSCEQNLNHDAMYWYRQDPGQGLRLIYYSQIVNDFQKGDIAEGYSVSREKKESFPLTVTSAQKNPTAFYLCASSYLAGPYNEQFFGPGTRLTVL.

The V call is TRBV28, the J call TRBJ2-3; 10 nucleotides align to TRBD2. The V gene end was trimmed by 4 bases and the J gene end by 4 bases; junction bases not matched to a gene: 14. The V gene's germline CDR1 is MDHEN and CDR2 SYDVKM. CDR3 length: 18 residues. DNA of the CDR3: TGTGCCAGCAGTTCCGCAGGGGGGAGCGGGAGGGCCGCAGATACGCAGTATTTT. Amino acids: CASSSAGGSGRAADTQYF.

The chain combines TRBV6-5 with TRBJ2-7; maybe TRBD1 (6 bases). In germline, CDR1 is MNHEY, CDR2 SVGAGI. Trimming took off 0 bases at V and 2 bases at J, with 8 bases between the two ends. The CDR3 runs to 14 residues. The CDR3 DNA reads TGTGCCAGCAGTTACTCCCCAGGGGCCTACGAGCAGTACTTC. The encoded protein is CASSYSPGAYEQYF.

The genes are TRBV9 and TRBJ1-1; D may be TRBD1 (5 bases). The CDR3 has 13 amino acids. Germline V gene lookup returns CDR1 SGDLS and CDR2 YYNGEE. Trimming cost V 3 bases and J 7 bases, with 13 bases left between them. This chain's CDR3 is CASSADMFREAFF. DNA of the CDR3: TGTGCCAGCAGCGCGGACATGTTCCGTGAAGCTTTCTTT.

The chain is built from TRBV27 and TRBJ2-3; 7 bases are shared with TRBD1. The junction had 6 bases not matched to a gene; V was cut back by 5 bases and J by 10 bases. The CDR3 loop spans 12 amino acids. Germline CDR1 MNHEY, CDR2 SMNVEV (reference sequence). The CDR3 reads CASSLRQGAQYF. CDR3 sequence (DNA): TGTGCCAGCAGTCTCCGACAGGGAGCGCAGTATTTT.

The chain is built from TRBV5-1 and TRBJ1-2; 7 positions agree with TRBD1. The CDR3 totals 16 residues. The germline V gene has CDR1 SGHRS and CDR2 YFSETQ. The trim removed 7 bases at V and 5 bases at J, leaving 17 bases unmatched. CDR3 in amino acids: CASGNRTGLLTYGYTF. DNA for the CDR3: TGCGCCAGCGGCAACCGGACAGGACTGCTAACATATGGCTACACCTTC.

The chain links TRBV6-1 to TRBJ1-5; TRBD1 aligns across 7 bases. The length of the CDR3 is 13 residues. Per the germline V gene, CDR1 is MNHNS and CDR2 is SASEGT. V gave up 8 bases and J gave up 2 bases; unmatched junction bases: 3. The CDR3: CASGDRGNQPQHF. DNA of the CDR3: TGTGCCAGCGGAGACAGGGGCAATCAGCCCCAGCATTTT.

The gene calls are TRBV10-3 and TRBJ2-5; 9 nucleotides match TRBD1. After removal of 0 bases from V and 1 base from J, the junction contained 6 bases not matched to a gene. This CDR3 spans 17 amino acids. Germline V lookup: CDR1 ENHRY, CDR2 SYGVKD. CDR3 amino acids: CAISESIGTGIQETQYF. The CDR3 region has the DNA TGTGCCATCAGTGAGTCGATTGGGACAGGGATCCAAGAGACCCAGTACTTC.

V and J are TRBV6-5 and TRBJ2-7; 8 positions match TRBD1. Germline V CDR1 and CDR2: MNHEY, SVGAGI. V trimming: 4 bases; J trimming: 3 bases; junction bases outside the gene matches: 11. The CDR3 totals 16 residues. DNA for the CDR3: TGTGCCAGCAGTTCCTATTCAGGGACAGGAAGCTACGAGCAGTACTTC. Translated, it gives CASSSYSGTGSYEQYF.

The table lists this clone with a few counts. The V call is TRBV2, the J call TRBJ1-2, with 9 bases aligning to TRBD1. Looked up from germline, CDR1 is SNHLY and CDR2 is FYNNEI. CDR3 length: 14 amino acids. After removal of 7 bases from V and 8 bases from J, the junction contained 11 bases not matched to a gene. The DNA for the CDR3 is TGTGCCAGCACCCGGGACAGGGCTTCTATGGGCTACACCTTC. Protein product: CASTRDRASMGYTF.

The V call is TRBV7-8, the J call TRBJ1-4; D is undetermined. The V end was cut by 5 bases, the J end by 8 bases, with 21 bases between. The CDR3 length is 16 residues. The germline CDR1 and CDR2 sequences are SGHVS and FQNEAQ. Written as DNA, the CDR3 is TGTGCCAGCAGCCGGAGGACCGAGCAACTAAGGGAAAAACTGTTTTTT. Its protein is CASSRRTEQLREKLFF.

The chain recombines TRBV6-4 with TRBJ1-2; 11 positions agree with TRBD1. V shed 3 bases, J shed 8 bases, and the junction held 11 bases outside the gene matches. Germline CDR1 reads MRHNA; CDR2 reads SNTAGT. The length of the CDR3 is 16 residues. The CDR3 loop is CASSEDRGRKLSGYTF. CDR3 DNA sequence: TGTGCCAGCAGTGAGGACAGGGGGCGAAAACTTTCGGGCTACACCTTC.

This rearrangement joins TRBV28 to TRBJ2-7, with 12 positions matching TRBD2. This CDR3 contains 15 residues. Germline loops: CDR1 MDHEN, CDR2 SYDVKM. V was clipped by 6 bases and J by 2 bases; unmatched bases: 5. CDR3 protein: CASSLASGRAYEQYF. CDR3 nucleotides: TGTGCCAGCAGCTTAGCTAGCGGGAGGGCCTACGAGCAGTACTTC. Supplemented by reference TRBV28 and TRBJ2-7, the full variable domain reads DVKVTQSSRYLVKRTGEKVFLECVQDMDHENMFWYRQDPGLGLRLIYFSYDVKMKEKGDIPEGYSVSREKKERFSLILESASTNQTSMYLCASSLASGRAYEQYFGPGTRLTVT.

This chain joins TRBV5-1 and TRBJ1-2; 7 bases line up with TRBD1. The V gene's germline CDR1 is SGHRS and CDR2 YFSETQ. The J segment lost 0 bases and the V segment lost 4 bases, leaving 9 bases of the junction unmatched. This CDR3 is built from 16 residues. In DNA form, the CDR3 reads TGCGCCAGCAGCCCCCGACAGGGTTCCCCTAACTATGGCTACACCTTC. It encodes CASSPRQGSPNYGYTF. Full variable domain (remainder filled in from reference TRBV5-1 and TRBJ1-2): KAGVTQTPRYLIKTRGQQVTLSCSPISGHRSVSWYQQTPGQGLQFLFEYFSETQRNKGNFPGRFSGRQFSNSRSEMNVSTLELGDSALYLCASSPRQGSPNYGYTFGSGTRLTVV.

The chain is built from TRBV7-3 and TRBJ1-4; 9 nucleotides align to TRBD1. Germline trimming cut 8 bases from V and 8 bases from J; bases unmatched to any gene: 6. CDR1 SGHTA and CDR2 FQGTGA come from the germline V gene. CDR3 length: 13 residues. CDR3 region: CASSSTGGEKLFF. The CDR3 DNA follows: TGTGCCAGCTCATCGACAGGGGGGGAAAAACTGTTTTTT.